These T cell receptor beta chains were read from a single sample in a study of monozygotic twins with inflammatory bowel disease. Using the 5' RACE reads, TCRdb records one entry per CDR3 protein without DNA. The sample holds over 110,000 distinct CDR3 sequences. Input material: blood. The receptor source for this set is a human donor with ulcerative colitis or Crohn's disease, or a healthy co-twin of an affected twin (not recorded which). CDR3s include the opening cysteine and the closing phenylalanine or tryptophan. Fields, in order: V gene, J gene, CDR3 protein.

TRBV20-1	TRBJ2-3	CSARASRGTDTQYF
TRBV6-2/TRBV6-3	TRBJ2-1	CASSYWASGGPRNEQFF
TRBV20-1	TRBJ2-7	CSAREGASYEQYF
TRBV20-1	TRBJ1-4	CSASSGNEKLFF
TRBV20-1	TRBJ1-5	CSASLLGPGNQPQHF
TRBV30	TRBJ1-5	CAWSVGAGRQPQHF
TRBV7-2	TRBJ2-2	CASSLWTALNTGELFF
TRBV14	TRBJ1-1	CASSQERRVTEAFF
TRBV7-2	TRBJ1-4	CASSFAGGRLEEKLFF
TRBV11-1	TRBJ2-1	CASSSPSRDRWAGNEQFF
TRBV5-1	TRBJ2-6	CASSLARSGANVLTF
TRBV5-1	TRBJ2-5	CASSLEGTQETQYF
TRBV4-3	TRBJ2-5	CASSQGLGEETQYF
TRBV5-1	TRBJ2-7	CASSLMVSWWGREQYF
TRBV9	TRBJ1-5	CASSPPDLNSNQPQHF
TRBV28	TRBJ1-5	CASRLGQSNQPQHF
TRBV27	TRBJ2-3	CASSMGGVGADTQYF
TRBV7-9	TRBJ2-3	CASSLLLVVTQYF
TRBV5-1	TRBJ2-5	CASSAPDRSQETQYF
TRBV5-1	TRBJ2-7	CASSFGRDSYEQYF
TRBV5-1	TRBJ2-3	CASSSPTRGTDTQYF
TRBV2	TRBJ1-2	CASSPGQGQTNYGYTF
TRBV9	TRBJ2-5	CASSVVGGWAETQYF
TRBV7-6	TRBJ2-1	CASSTLMGASYNEQFF
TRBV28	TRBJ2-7	CASRGGGNVRQYF
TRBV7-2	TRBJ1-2	CASSLRLGGGADGYTF
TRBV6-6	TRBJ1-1	CASSYLLPEAFF
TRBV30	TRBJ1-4	CAWSRSGDNEKLFF
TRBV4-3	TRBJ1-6	CASSRDSYGSPLHF
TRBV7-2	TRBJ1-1	CASSFRDREAFF
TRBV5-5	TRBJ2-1	CASSLSAYNEQFF